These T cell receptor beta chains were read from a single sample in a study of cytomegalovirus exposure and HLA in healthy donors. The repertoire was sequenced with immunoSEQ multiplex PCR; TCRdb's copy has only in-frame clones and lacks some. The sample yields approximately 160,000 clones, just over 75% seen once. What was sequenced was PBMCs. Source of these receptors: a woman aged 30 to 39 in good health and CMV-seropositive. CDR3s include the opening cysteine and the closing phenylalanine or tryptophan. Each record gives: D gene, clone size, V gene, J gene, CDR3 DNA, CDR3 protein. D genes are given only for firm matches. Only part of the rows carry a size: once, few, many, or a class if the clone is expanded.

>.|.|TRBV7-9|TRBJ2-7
TGTGCCAGCAGCTTAGCAATCGGCAGGGGCTACGAGCAGTACTTC
CASSLAIGRGYEQYF
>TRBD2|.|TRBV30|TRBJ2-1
TGTGCCTGGAGCGCTTTAGCGGGAGGGATTCAAGAGCAGTTCTTC
CAWSALAGGIQEQFF
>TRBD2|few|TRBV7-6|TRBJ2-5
TGTGCCAGCAGCTTAGAGCCTAGCGGGCAAGAGACCCAGTACTTC
CASSLEPSGQETQYF
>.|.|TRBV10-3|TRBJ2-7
TGTGCCATCAGTGAGCGCCGGGACGAGCAGTACTTC
CAISERRDEQYF
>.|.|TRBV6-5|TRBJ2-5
TGTGCCAGCAGCCTACAAGAGACCCAGTACTTC
CASSLQETQYF
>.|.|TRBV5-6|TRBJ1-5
TGTGCCAGCAGCCTGGTCTGGGGCAGGGCCAATCAGCCCCAGCATTTT
CASSLVWGRANQPQHF
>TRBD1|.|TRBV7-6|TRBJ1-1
TGTGCCAGCAGCATGGGACAGGGGAGCACTGAAGCTTTCTTT
CASSMGQGSTEAFF
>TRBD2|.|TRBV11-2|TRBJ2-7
TGTGCCAGCAGCTTAAGACTAGCGGGAGTCTCCGAGCAGTACTTC
CASSLRLAGVSEQYF
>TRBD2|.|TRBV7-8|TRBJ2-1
TGTGCCAGCAGCTTAGCGAACAGCGGGATTTACAATGAGCAGTTCTTC
CASSLANSGIYNEQFF
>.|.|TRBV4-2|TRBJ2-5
TGTGCCAGCAGCCAAGCTGCGTCCCGTGGCGGGTACCAAGAGACCCAGTACTTC
CASSQAASRGGYQETQYF
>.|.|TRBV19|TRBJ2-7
TGTGCCAGTAGTGCAGGGAGGTACGAGCAGTACTTC
CASSAGRYEQYF
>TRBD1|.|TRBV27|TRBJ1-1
TGTGCCAGCAGTTTGGGGGCAGGGGGGAACACTGAAGCTTTCTTT
CASSLGAGGNTEAFF
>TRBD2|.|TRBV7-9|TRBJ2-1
TGTGCCAAGGGGACTAGCGGCACATTTGAGCAGTTCTTC
CAKGTSGTFEQFF
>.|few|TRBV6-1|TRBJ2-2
TGTGCCAGCGGGGCCAGTTTCGCCGGGGAGCTGTTTTTT
CASGASFAGELFF
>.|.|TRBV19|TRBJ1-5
TGTGCCAGTAGTCAAGCAGGATCATGGCAGCCCCAGCATTTT
CASSQAGSWQPQHF
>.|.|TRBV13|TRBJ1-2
TGTGCCAGCAGCTTAACAGCCCTCTATGGCTACACCTTC
CASSLTALYGYTF
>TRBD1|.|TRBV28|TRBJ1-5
TGTGCCAGCAGTTTAGGGGGGTGGGGACAGGGCACTAATCAGCCCCAGCATTTT
CASSLGGWGQGTNQPQHF
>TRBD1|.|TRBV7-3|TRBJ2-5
TGTGCCAGCAGCCGGACAGGTCTCCAAGAGACCCAGTACTTC
CASSRTGLQETQYF
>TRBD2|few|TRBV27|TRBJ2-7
TGTGCCAGCAGTTTATTCCTAGCGGGCGAGCAGTACTTC
CASSLFLAGEQYF
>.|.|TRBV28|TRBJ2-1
TGTGCCAGCAGTTTAGGGCAGGGAGGCAACAATGAGCAGTTCTTC
CASSLGQGGNNEQFF
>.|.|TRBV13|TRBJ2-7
TGTGCCAGCAGCACCTCCCGTGGTCTCTACGAGCAGTACTTC
CASSTSRGLYEQYF
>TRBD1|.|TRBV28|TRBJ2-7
TGTGCCAGCAGGAGGACAGGGTTCCGGAGTTACGAGCAGTACTTC
CASRRTGFRSYEQYF
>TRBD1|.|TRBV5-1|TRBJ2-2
TGCGCCAGCAGCTTGGAGGTCAGGGGGCACGACACCGGGGAGCTGTTTTTT
CASSLEVRGHDTGELFF
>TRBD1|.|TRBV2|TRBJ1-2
TGTGCCAGCAGTGAGGACAGGGGGCTGTATGGCTACACCTTC
CASSEDRGLYGYTF
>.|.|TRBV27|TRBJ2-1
TGTGCCAGCCTCAAAGGAGGGAGAGATTTGTCTGAGCAGTTCTTC
CASLKGGRDLSEQFF
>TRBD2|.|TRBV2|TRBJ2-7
TGTGCCAGCAGTGTGGAGACTAGCGGTGGCGAGCAGTACTTC
CASSVETSGGEQYF
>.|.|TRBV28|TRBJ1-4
TGTGCCACCAAAGAATCAGGGAGGGGTGAAAAACTGTTTTTT
CATKESGRGEKLFF
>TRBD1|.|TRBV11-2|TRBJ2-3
TGTGCCAGCAGCTCCGGACAGGGCACAGATACGCAGTATTTT
CASSSGQGTDTQYF
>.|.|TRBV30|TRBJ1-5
TGTGCCTTCAACTCTGGAGGGGGCAATCAGCCCCAGCATTTT
CAFNSGGGNQPQHF
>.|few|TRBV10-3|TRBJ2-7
TGTGCCACCTCCCAGGGACAAAGTGCCTACGAGCAGTACTTC
CATSQGQSAYEQYF
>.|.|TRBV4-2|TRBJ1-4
TGTGCCAGCACGGAGGACGCCGGTTCTAATGAAAAACTGTTTTTT
CASTEDAGSNEKLFF
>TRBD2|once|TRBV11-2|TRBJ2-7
TGTGCCAGCAGCCCGGGCCTGACTAGCGGGAGCTACGAGCAGTACTTC
CASSPGLTSGSYEQYF
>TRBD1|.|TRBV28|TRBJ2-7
TGTGCCAGCAGTTTGGGACAGGGGTCAGCCAATTCCTACGAGCAGTACTTC
CASSLGQGSANSYEQYF
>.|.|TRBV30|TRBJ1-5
TGTGCCTGGACCACCCAAACCACAAAGCAGCCCCAGCATTTT
CAWTTQTTKQPQHF
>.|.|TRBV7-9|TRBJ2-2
TGTGCCAGCAGCCCCGTAAGGGGATCCTACTTAGCGAACACCGGGGAGCTGTTTTTT
CASSPVRGSYLANTGELFF
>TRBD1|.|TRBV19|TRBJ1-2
TGTGCCAGTAGTATAGGTACAGGGGGCGGGTATGGCTACACCTTC
CASSIGTGGGYGYTF
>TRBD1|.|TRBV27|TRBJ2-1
TGTGCCACCTTAGGGGGCTACTACAATGAGCAGTTCTTC
CATLGGYYNEQFF
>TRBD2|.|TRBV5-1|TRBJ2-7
TGCGCCAGCAGCTTGGTGGCTAGCGGGAGGGCCAATGCCTACGAGCAGTACTTC
CASSLVASGRANAYEQYF
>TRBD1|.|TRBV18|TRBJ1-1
TGTGCCAGCTCAAGACAGGGGGAGAACACTGAAGCTTTCTTT
CASSRQGENTEAFF
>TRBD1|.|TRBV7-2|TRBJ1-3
TGTGCCAGCAGCCGGGACAGGGGGAACACCATATATTTT
CASSRDRGNTIYF
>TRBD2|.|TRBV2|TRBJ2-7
TGTGCCAGCAGTGAGCCTAGCGGGAGTTCCTACGAGCAGTACTTC
CASSEPSGSSYEQYF
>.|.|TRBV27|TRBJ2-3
TGTGCCAGCAGTTTAGGGACACGGGCCAGCACAGATACGCAGTATTTT
CASSLGTRASTDTQYF
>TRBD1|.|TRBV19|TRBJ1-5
TGTGCCAGTAGGGCCGGGACAGGGTGGTTTTTGCCCCAGCATTTT
CASRAGTGWFLPQHF
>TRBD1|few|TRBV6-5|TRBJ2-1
TGTGCCAGCGGTGGGACAGGGCCGTACAATGAGCAGTTCTTC
CASGGTGPYNEQFF
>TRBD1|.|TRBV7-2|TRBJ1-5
TGTGCCAGCAGCTCAAGGACAGGGGTTCAGCCCCAGCATTTT
CASSSRTGVQPQHF
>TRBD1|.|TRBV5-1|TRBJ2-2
TGCGCCAGCAGCTTAGTTTCAGGGGGTATATCGGTAACCGGGGAGCTGTTTTTT
CASSLVSGGISVTGELFF
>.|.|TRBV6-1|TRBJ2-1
TGTGCCAGCAGTGAATGGCAGAATGAGCAGTTCTTC
CASSEWQNEQFF
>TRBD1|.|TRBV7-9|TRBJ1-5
TGTGCCAGCAGCTTAGGGGACAGGGGGTATCAGCCCCAGCATTTT
CASSLGDRGYQPQHF